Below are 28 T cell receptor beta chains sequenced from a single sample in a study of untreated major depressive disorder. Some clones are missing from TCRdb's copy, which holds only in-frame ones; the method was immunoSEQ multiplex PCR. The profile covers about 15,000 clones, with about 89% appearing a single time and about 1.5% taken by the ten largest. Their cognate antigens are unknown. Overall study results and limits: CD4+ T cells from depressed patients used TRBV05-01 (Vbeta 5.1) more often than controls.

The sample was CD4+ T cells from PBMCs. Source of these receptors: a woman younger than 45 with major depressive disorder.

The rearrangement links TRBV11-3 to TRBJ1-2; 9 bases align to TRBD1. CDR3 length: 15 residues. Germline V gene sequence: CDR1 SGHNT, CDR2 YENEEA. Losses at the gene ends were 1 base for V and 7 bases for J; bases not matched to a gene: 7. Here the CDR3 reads CASSLGSRDRVGYTF. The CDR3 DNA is TGTGCCAGCAGCTTAGGATCCCGGGACAGGGTTGGCTACACCTTC. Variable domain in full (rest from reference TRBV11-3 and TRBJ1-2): EAGVVQSPRYKIIEKKQPVAFWCNPISGHNTLYWYLQNLGQGPELLIRYENEEAVDDSQLPKDRFSAERLKGVDSTLKIQPAELGDSAVYLCASSLGSRDRVGYTFGSGTRLTVV.

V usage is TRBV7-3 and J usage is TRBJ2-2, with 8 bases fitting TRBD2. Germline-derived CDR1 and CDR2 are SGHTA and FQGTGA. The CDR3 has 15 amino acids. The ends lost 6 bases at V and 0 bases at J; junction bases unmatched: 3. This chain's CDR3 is CASSLAGSNTGELFF. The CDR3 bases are TGTGCCAGCAGTTTAGCGGGGTCGAACACCGGGGAGCTGTTTTTT.

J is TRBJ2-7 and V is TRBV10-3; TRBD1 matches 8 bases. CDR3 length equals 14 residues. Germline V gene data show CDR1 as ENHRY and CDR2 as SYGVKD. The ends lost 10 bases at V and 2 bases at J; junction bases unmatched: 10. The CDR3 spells CATLQTGDTYEQYF. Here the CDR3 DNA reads TGTGCCACCCTTCAGACAGGGGACACCTACGAGCAGTACTTC.

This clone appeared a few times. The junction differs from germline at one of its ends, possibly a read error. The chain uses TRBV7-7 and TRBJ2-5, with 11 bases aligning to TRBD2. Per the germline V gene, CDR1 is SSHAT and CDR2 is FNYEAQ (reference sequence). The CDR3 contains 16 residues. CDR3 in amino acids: CASSQTSGTKQETQYF. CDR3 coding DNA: TGTGCTAGCAGCCAGACTAGCGGGACAAAACAAGAGACCCAGTACTTC.

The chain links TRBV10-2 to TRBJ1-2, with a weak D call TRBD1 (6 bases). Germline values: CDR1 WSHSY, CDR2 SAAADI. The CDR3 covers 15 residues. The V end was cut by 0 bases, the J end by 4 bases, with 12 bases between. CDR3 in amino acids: CASSESRGAPYGYTF. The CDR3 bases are TGCGCCAGCAGTGAGTCGCGGGGGGCCCCCTATGGCTACACCTTC.

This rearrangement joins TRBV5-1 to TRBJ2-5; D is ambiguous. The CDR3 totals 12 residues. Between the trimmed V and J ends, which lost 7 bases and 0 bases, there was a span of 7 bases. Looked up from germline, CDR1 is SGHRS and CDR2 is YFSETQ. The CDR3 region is CASSVYQETQYF. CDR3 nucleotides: TGCGCCAGCTCGGTGTACCAAGAGACCCAGTACTTC.

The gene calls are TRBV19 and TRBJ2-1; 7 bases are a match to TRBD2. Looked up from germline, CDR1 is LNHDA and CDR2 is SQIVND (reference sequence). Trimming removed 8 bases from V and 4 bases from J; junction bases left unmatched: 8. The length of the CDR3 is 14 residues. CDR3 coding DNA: TGTGCCAGTTCAGGACTAGACGCATACAATGAGCAGTTCTTC. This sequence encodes CASSGLDAYNEQFF. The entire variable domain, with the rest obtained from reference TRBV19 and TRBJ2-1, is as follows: DGGITQSPKYLFRKEGQNVTLSCEQNLNHDAMYWYRQDPGQGLRLIYYSQIVNDFQKGDIAEGYSVSREKKESFPLTVTSAQKNPTAFYLCASSGLDAYNEQFFGPGTRLTVL.

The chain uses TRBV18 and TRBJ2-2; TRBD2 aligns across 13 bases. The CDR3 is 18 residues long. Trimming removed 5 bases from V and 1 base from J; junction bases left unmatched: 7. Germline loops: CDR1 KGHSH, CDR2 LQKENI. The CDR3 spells CASSSRLAGGMNTGELFF. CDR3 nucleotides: TGTGCCAGCTCATCGCGACTAGCGGGAGGCATGAACACCGGGGAGCTGTTTTTT.

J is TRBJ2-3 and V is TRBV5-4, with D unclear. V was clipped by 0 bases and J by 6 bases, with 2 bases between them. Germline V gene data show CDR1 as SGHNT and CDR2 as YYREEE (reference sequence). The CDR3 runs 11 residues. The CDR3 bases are TGTGCCAGCAGCTTGGCCGATACGCAGTATTTT. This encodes CASSLADTQYF. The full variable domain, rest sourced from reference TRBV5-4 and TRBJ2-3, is ETGVTQSPTHLIKTRGQQVTLRCSSQSGHNTVSWYQQALGQGPQFIFQYYREEENGRGNFPPRFSGLQFPNYSSELNVNALELDDSALYLCASSLADTQYFGPGTRLTVL.

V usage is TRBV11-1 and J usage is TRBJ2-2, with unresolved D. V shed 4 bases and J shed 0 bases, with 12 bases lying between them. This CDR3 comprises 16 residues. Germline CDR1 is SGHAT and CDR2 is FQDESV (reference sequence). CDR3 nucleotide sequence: TGTGCCAGCAGCTATTCATTACCCGCGAACACCGGGGAGCTGTTTTTT. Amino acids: CASSYSLPANTGELFF.

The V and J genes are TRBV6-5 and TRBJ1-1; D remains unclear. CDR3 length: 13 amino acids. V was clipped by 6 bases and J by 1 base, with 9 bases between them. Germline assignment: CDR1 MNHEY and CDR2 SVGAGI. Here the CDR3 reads CASRARGNTEAFF. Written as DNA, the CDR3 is TGTGCCAGCAGGGCACGGGGGAACACTGAAGCTTTCTTT.

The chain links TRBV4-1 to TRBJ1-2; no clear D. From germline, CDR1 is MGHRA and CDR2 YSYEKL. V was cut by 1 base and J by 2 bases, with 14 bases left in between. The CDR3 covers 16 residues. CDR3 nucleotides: TGCGCCAGCAGCCAAGCGTTTGGCAGAGCCAACTATGGCTACACCTTC. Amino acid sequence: CASSQAFGRANYGYTF.

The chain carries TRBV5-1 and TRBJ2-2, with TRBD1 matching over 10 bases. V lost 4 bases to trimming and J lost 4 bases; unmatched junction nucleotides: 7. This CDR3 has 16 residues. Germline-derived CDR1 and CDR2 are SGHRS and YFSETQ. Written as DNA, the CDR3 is TGCGCCAGCAGCCTAAGCGGACAGGGGGGCACCGGGGAGCTGTTTTTT. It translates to CASSLSGQGGTGELFF.

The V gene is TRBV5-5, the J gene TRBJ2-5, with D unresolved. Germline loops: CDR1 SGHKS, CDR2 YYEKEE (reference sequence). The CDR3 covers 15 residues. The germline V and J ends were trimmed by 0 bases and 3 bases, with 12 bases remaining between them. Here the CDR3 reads CASSLEGLEEETQYF. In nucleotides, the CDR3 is TGTGCCAGCAGCTTGGAAGGTCTGGAAGAAGAGACCCAGTACTTC. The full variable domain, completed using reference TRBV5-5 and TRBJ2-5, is DAGVTQSPTHLIKTRGQQVTLRCSPISGHKSVSWYQQVLGQGPQFIFQYYEKEERGRGNFPDRFSARQFPNYSSELNVNALLLGDSALYLCASSLEGLEEETQYFGPGTRLLVL.

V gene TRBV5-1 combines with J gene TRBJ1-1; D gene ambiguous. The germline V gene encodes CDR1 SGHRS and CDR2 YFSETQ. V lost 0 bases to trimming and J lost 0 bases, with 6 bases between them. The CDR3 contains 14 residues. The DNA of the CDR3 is TGCGCCAGCAGCTTGGAGAACATGAACACTGAAGCTTTCTTT. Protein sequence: CASSLENMNTEAFF.

Here the CDR3 reads CASGGASSQPQHF. For the CDR3, the DNA is TGTGCCAGCGGAGGGGCTAGTTCTCAGCCCCAGCATTTT. The genes are TRBV2 and TRBJ1-5; tentative D call: TRBD1 (5 bases). Germline assignment: CDR1 SNHLY and CDR2 FYNNEI. The CDR3 is 13 amino acids. V was trimmed by 8 bases and J by 6 bases, leaving 14 bases between them. The full variable domain, completed using reference TRBV2 and TRBJ1-5, is EPEVTQTPSHQVTQMGQEVILRCVPISNHLYFYWYRQILGQKVEFLVSFYNNEISEKSEIFDDQFSVERPDGSNFTLKIRSTKLEDSAMYFCASGGASSQPQHFGDGTRLSIL.

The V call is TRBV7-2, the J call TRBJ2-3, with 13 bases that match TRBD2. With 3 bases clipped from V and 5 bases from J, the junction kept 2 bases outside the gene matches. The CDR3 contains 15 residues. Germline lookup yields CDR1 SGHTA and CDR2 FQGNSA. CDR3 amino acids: CASSFGTSGIDTQYF. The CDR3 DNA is TGTGCCAGCAGCTTCGGGACTAGCGGGATAGATACGCAGTATTTT. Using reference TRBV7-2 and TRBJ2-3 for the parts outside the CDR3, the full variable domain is GAGVSQSPSNKVTEKGKDVELRCDPISGHTALYWYRQSLGQGLEFLIYFQGNSAPDKSGLPSDRFSAERTGGSVSTLTIQRTQQEDSAVYLCASSFGTSGIDTQYFGPGTRLTVL.

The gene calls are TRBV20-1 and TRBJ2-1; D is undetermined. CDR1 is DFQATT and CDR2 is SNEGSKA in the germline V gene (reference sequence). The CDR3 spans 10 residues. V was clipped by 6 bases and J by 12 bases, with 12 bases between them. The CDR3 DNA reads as TGCAGTGCCCCTTTTGGACGGCAGTTCTTC. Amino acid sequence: CSAPFGRQFF.

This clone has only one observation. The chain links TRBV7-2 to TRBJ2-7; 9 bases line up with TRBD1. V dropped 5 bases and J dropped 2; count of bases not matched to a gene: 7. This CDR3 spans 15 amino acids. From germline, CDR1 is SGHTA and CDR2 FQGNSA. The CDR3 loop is CASSKPRQGAYEQYF. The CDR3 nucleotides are TGTGCCAGCAGCAAGCCAAGACAGGGGGCCTACGAGCAGTACTTC.

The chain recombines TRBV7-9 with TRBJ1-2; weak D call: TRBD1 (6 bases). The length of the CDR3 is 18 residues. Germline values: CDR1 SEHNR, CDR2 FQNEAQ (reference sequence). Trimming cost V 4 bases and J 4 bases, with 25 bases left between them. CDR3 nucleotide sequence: TGTGCCAGCAGCTCCAAGGGGGGGGCGGGTCCCTCTCGCTATGGCTACACCTTC. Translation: CASSSKGGAGPSRYGYTF.

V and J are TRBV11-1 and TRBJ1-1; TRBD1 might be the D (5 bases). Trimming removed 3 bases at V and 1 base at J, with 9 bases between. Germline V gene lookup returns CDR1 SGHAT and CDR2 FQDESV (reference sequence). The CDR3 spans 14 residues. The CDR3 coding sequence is TGTGCCAGCAGCTTCGCGACAGAGAACACTGAAGCTTTCTTT. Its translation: CASSFATENTEAFF.

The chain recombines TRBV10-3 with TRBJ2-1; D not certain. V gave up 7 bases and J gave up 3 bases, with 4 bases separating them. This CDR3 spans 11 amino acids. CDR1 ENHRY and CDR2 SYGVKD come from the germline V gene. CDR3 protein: CAIKDYNEQFF. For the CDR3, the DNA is TGTGCCATCAAGGACTACAATGAGCAGTTCTTC.

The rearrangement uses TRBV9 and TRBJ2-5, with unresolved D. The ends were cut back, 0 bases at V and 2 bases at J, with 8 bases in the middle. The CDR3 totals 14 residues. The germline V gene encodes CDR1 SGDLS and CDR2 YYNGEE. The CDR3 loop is CASSVGSAQETQYF. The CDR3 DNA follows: TGTGCCAGCAGCGTAGGTTCGGCACAAGAGACCCAGTACTTC.

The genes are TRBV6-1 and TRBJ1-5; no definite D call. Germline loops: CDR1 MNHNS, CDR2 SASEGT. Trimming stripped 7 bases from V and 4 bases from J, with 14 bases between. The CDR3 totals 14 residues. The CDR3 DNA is TGTGCCAGCATACTCGTTCAGAGTAATCAGCCCCAGCATTTT. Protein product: CASILVQSNQPQHF.

DNA of the CDR3: TGTGCCAGCAGCCAAGATCTGGCCTACAATGAGCAGTTCTTC. It is translated as CASSQDLAYNEQFF. The chain recombines TRBV14 with TRBJ2-1, with D uncertain. The length of the CDR3 is 14 residues. Looked up from germline, CDR1 is SGHDN and CDR2 is FVKESK. Trimming left V 0 bases short and J 2 bases short, with 5 bases between. Based on the CDR3 plus reference TRBV14 and TRBJ2-1, the full variable domain is EAGVTQFPSHSVIEKGQTVTLRCDPISGHDNLYWYRRVMGKEIKFLLHFVKESKQDESGMPNNRFLAERTGGTYSTLKVQPAELEDSGVYFCASSQDLAYNEQFFGPGTRLTVL.

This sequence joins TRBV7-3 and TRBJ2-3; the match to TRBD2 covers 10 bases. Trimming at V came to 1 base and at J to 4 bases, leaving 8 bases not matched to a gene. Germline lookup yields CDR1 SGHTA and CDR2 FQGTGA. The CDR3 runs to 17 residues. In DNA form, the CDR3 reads TGTGCCAGCAGCTTAATTCCTAGCGGGAGAGGGGCAGATACGCAGTATTTT. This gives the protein CASSLIPSGRGADTQYF.

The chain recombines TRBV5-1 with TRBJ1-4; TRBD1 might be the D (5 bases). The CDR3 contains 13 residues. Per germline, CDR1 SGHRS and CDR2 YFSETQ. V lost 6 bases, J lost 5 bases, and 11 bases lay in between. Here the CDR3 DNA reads TGCGCCAGCAAGGAGACAGTCAATGAAAAACTGTTTTTT. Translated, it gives CASKETVNEKLFF.

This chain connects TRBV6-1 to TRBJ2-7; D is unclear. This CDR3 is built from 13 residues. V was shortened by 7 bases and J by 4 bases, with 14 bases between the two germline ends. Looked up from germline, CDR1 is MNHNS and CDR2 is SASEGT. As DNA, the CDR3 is TGTGCCAGCACCGAAAGTCGCCGATACGAGCAGTACTTC. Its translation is CASTESRRYEQYF.